The T cell receptor beta chain described here comes from a study of identifying expanded T cells in peripheral blood (dated by TCRdb to between 2019 and 2020). Study-level background: Separate aliquots of the same genomic DNA pool were sequenced to produce technical replicates, and four replicates were compared in pairs. Beyond this particular receptor, the publication reports: It was expected by the authors that biological variance in healthy repertoires might increase further over much longer intervals, such as months to years. Across all healthy-donor time intervals, the beta-binomial model significantly cut both the number of clones called differentially abundant and the false-positive rate. Across all healthy donors, variance in clone template counts between approximately two-week samples was found to increase significantly with total template count. Between technical replicates the binomial model flagged about 1.2 differentially abundant clones, whereas over about 2 weeks the binomial model flagged about 16.4 and over approximately 4 weeks 19 to 20.

No immune events, such as infections, were documented for the healthy donors during the collection period. Time-dependent variance in a beta-binomial model of T-cell clone differential abundance was calibrated using healthy-donor blood repertoires as a training cohort. The training cohort included some ten healthy donors, of whom 3 were female and 7 were male. Donor ages ranged from about 29 to 70 years, with an average of around 45 years. Whole blood from each healthy donor was obtained from a commercial supplier and was collected at three time points two to three weeks apart. For immunosequencing, genomic DNA was extracted from unsorted whole blood. To note about this clone: The antigen it recognizes is unknown. No much larger clonotype is one base removed from it; base qualities were not supplied.

TCRbeta CDR3 regions were profiled with the immunoSEQ Assay using bias-controlled multiplex PCR amplification of genomic DNA. Per the original workflow: The absolute abundance of each unique TCRbeta CDR3 region was quantified after sequences were collapsed and filtered. Two models were used to test differential abundance: a binomial model (Fisher-equivalent) and a beta-binomial model that adds time-dependent variance fitted from healthy donors. Clones with fewer than 5 combined templates were excluded, and clones with Benjamini-Hochberg FDR below 0.01 were called differentially abundant. Using the form v = (b*log(k)+a)^2, the beta-binomial variance was modeled as a function of the total template count across the two samples. TCRdb retrieved this table from immuneACCESS and kept in-frame rearrangements only. Not all clones are present; in checked studies, unresolved V genes account for under half, and no reason is known for the remainder. That table gives V, J and clone size, and the DNA gave D and trimming. The sample contains about 130,000 clones, 70% to 90% of them found a single time. 7% to 10% of the sample is held by the ten biggest clonotypes.

Reading the germline V gene gives CDR1 MNHEY and CDR2 SVGAGI. Reading from cysteine to phenylalanine, the CDR3 counts 11 amino acids. Only the CDR3 portion is preserved as DNA: 33 bases, with reading frame beginning at the first base. V lost 7 bases and J lost 7 bases; the stretch between them is 10 bases long. This TCR was recovered from a person between 18 and 69 years old in good health. This sequence uses TRBV6-5 and TRBJ1-2, with TRBD1 perhaps the D gene, on 6 matching bases. The sample comprised blood. The CDR3 region: CASTTGLGYTF. The sequenced DNA is TGTGCCAGCACAACAGGGCTTGGCTACACCTTC.